This paragraph reports one TCR beta chain. Its antigen is unknown. The method was immunoSEQ multiplex PCR; TCRdb's version includes in-frame clones alone and lacks a portion of them. The sample contains hundreds of thousands of clones, about 95% of which appear only once. Cells designated naive CD8 were CD45RO-negative and were positively selected for CCR7, with terminally differentiated effector memory CD45RA+ cells excluded. The data were obtained in a study of shared clonotypes between healthy human individuals. Study at large: Sampling drew on donors who were a couple of women and three men aged 18 to 49. Researchers assigned three CD4 naive, three CD4 memory, two CD8 naive and one CD8 memory plate to each donor.

General study results and limits: Approximately 5% was the fraction of naive CD4 clonotypes found shared across several donors. Only blood underwent sampling, and tissue repertoires likely differ.

The CDR3 runs 16 residues. Germline CDR1 and CDR2: SNHLY and FYNNEI. V was pared by 8 bases and J by 5 bases, with 24 bases between. Specimen: naive CD8+ T cells sorted from blood. This clonotype originated in a woman younger than 45 in good health. The rearrangement links TRBV2 to TRBJ2-5; possibly TRBD1 or TRBD2 for D (6 bases each). The CDR3 DNA sequence: TGTGCCAGCCTCCCCCGTCCGGGGGCGGTTCAGGAGACCCAGTACTTC. Its protein product is CASLPRPGAVQETQYF.